This entry lists 23 T cell receptor beta chains sequenced from one sample in a study of cytomegalovirus exposure and HLA in healthy donors. Primers for the PCR totalled 60 Vbeta and 13 Jbeta. The table came from immunoSEQ multiplex PCR; TCRdb's copy has only in-frame clones and leaves some out. The table records 160,000 or so clones, roughly 82% of them present only once. The source material was PBMCs. The receptor set was obtained from a man in his fifties or sixties in good health and CMV-seropositive.

This clone has a single count. The V and J genes are TRBV28 and TRBJ2-3; 12 bases line up with TRBD2. In germline, CDR1 is MDHEN, CDR2 SYDVKM. This CDR3 region has 16 residues. V shed 6 bases, J shed 1 base, and the junction held 5 bases outside the gene matches. As DNA, the CDR3 is TGTGCCAGCAGCAGCCGGACTAGCGGGGGCACAGATACGCAGTATTTT. Translation gives CASSSRTSGGTDTQYF.

This clone was counted only a few times. The chain has TRBV29-1 and TRBJ1-1; 11 nucleotides align to TRBD1. The CDR3 contains 13 residues. Looked up from germline, CDR1 is SQVTM and CDR2 is ANQGSEA. V trimming: 4 bases; J trimming: 6 bases; junction bases outside the gene matches: 4. The CDR3 sequence is CSVGGQGGAEAFF. DNA of the CDR3: TGCAGCGTTGGGGGACAGGGGGGTGCTGAAGCTTTCTTT.

The chain is built from TRBV7-2 and TRBJ1-2; 7 bases line up with TRBD1. The germline CDR1 and CDR2 sequences are SGHTA and FQGNSA. V shed 6 bases, J shed 2 bases, and the junction held 9 bases outside the gene matches. The CDR3 sequence is 15 residues long. The CDR3: CASSRRGAVNYGYTF. The CDR3 coding sequence is TGTGCCAGCAGTCGCAGGGGGGCAGTGAACTATGGCTACACCTTC.

This chain links TRBV7-2 with TRBJ1-5; possible D gene TRBD1, 5 bases. The CDR3 covers 15 residues. The ends were cut back, 5 bases at V and 2 bases at J, with 13 bases in the middle. Germline assignment: CDR1 SGHTA and CDR2 FQGNSA. Written as DNA, the CDR3 is TGTGCCAGCAGCCAGGTGTTAGGGGGCAATCAGCCCCAGCATTTT. Its translation is CASSQVLGGNQPQHF.

V is TRBV7-2 and J is TRBJ2-5; 8 bases are a match to TRBD2. The CDR3 loop spans 15 amino acids. CDR1 is SGHTA, CDR2 FQGNSA, per germline. Unmatched junction bases numbered 12, after V lost 7 bases and J lost 5 bases. CDR3 region: CASTLPGGRRETQYF. Written as DNA, the CDR3 is TGTGCCAGCACCCTACCGGGGGGGAGGCGCGAGACCCAGTACTTC.

With respect to this clone: Additional DNA sequences in this sample encode the identical CDR3. Written as DNA, the CDR3 is TGTGCCAGCAGTTACTCGGGCGGGAGAGAGACCCAGTACTTC. This codes for CASSYSGGRETQYF. The gene calls are TRBV6-5 and TRBJ2-5; 7 nucleotides line up with TRBD2. Germline CDR1 MNHEY, CDR2 SVGAGI. V lost 0 bases and J lost 4; bases outside the gene matches: 2. This CDR3 has 14 residues.

This clone was counted once. This chain uses TRBV6-5 with TRBJ2-7, with 7 bases that match TRBD1. CDR1 and CDR2 (germline): MNHEY, SVGAGI. The ends lost 7 bases at V and 1 base at J; junction bases unmatched: 10. The length of the CDR3 is 15 residues. CDR3 residues: CASTTGQATSYEQYF. The CDR3 DNA reads as TGTGCCAGCACCACCGGACAGGCGACATCCTACGAGCAGTACTTC.

The chain has TRBV29-1 and TRBJ2-3, with D hard to call. CDR1 and CDR2 from the germline V gene are SQVTM and ANQGSEA. The CDR3 length is 12 residues. V lost 3 bases and J 1 base, leaving 5 bases between the germline ends. The CDR3 nucleotides read TGCAGCGTTGAGGGCCGCACAGATACGCAGTATTTT. It encodes CSVEGRTDTQYF.

The chain uses TRBV4-3 and TRBJ2-3, with 7 bases fitting TRBD2. The CDR3 consists of 17 residues. With V trimmed by 1 base and J by 9 bases, 16 bases remained unmatched. From germline, CDR1 is LGHNA and CDR2 YSLEER. The CDR3 sequence is CASSQVSSALGGSTQYF. The CDR3 DNA reads TGCGCCAGCAGCCAAGTTAGCAGCGCCTTGGGGGGGTCGACGCAGTATTTT.

The CDR3 here is CASGDSYNSPLHF. CDR3 coding DNA: TGTGCCAGCGGGGACAGTTATAATTCACCCCTCCACTTT. The J gene is TRBJ1-6, the V gene TRBV10-3; 7 bases are a match to TRBD1. Unmatched junction bases numbered 4, after V lost 10 bases and J lost 4 bases. Germline-derived CDR1 and CDR2 are ENHRY and SYGVKD. The CDR3 consists of 13 residues.

This chain joins TRBV13 and TRBJ2-1; TRBD1 aligns across 9 bases. CDR3 length: 18 residues. The ends lost 1 base at V and 0 bases at J; junction bases unmatched: 7. Germline V gives CDR1 PRHDT, CDR2 FYEKMQ (reference sequence). The DNA of the CDR3 is TGTGCCAGCAGCTTAGACAGGGGGCGAATGTCCTCCTACAATGAGCAGTTCTTC. It codes for CASSLDRGRMSSYNEQFF.

This clone was seen a handful of times. The chain employs TRBV19 and TRBJ1-2; 8 positions agree with TRBD1. Germline loops: CDR1 LNHDA, CDR2 SQIVND (reference sequence). There are 15 residues in the CDR3. After removal of 6 bases from V and 4 bases from J, the junction contained 10 bases not matched to a gene. CDR3 amino acids: CASSRDRGPFYGYTF. For the CDR3, the DNA is TGTGCCAGTAGCAGAGACAGGGGACCATTCTATGGCTACACCTTC.

The CDR3 DNA reads TGTGCCAGCAGCCCCCGACAGGGTCCAGAAAAACTGTTTTTT. This gives the protein CASSPRQGPEKLFF. The chain joins TRBV7-8 to TRBJ1-4; 7 bases are a match to TRBD1. Trimming removed 5 bases from V and 8 bases from J; junction bases left unmatched: 8. This CDR3 contains 14 residues. Per the germline V gene, CDR1 is SGHVS and CDR2 is FQNEAQ.

The gene calls are TRBV5-1 and TRBJ2-3; 12 bases fit TRBD1. CDR1 and CDR2 (germline): SGHRS, YFSETQ. V shed 0 bases and J 4 bases; nucleotides not matched to a gene: 3. CDR3 size: 16 residues. CDR3 DNA: TGCGCCAGCAGCTTGGGGGGACAGGGGGCTTCAGATACGCAGTATTTT. As protein: CASSLGGQGASDTQYF. Using reference TRBV5-1 and TRBJ2-3 for the parts outside the CDR3, the full variable domain is KAGVTQTPRYLIKTRGQQVTLSCSPISGHRSVSWYQQTPGQGLQFLFEYFSETQRNKGNFPGRFSGRQFSNSRSEMNVSTLELGDSALYLCASSLGGQGASDTQYFGPGTRLTVL.

The V call is TRBV6-1, the J call TRBJ2-5; TRBD2 aligns across 10 bases. In germline, CDR1 is MNHNS, CDR2 SASEGT. V trimming: 6 bases; J trimming: 2 bases; junction bases outside the gene matches: 3. This CDR3 is 14 amino acids long. The CDR3 region is CASRLAGEQETQYF. The CDR3 DNA reads as TGTGCCAGCAGGCTAGCGGGGGAGCAAGAGACCCAGTACTTC.

Concerning this clone itself: An end of the junction does not agree with germline; a read error may underlie this. V and J are TRBV7-9 and TRBJ2-1, with D possibly being TRBD2 (6 bases). Germline V gene data show CDR1 as SEHNR and CDR2 as FQNEAQ (reference sequence). The CDR3 extends over 17 amino acids. The CDR3 loop reads CSSSPKPTSNGYNEQFF. The DNA for the CDR3 is TGTTCCAGCAGCCCTAAACCGACTAGTAATGGCTACAATGAGCAGTTCTTC.

The J gene is TRBJ2-7, the V gene TRBV29-1; TRBD2 agrees at 9 bases. This CDR3 region has 14 residues. Germline values: CDR1 SQVTM, CDR2 ANQGSEA. Trimming removed 5 bases from V and 5 bases from J; junction bases left unmatched: 10. The DNA of the CDR3 is TGCAGCGTTTACTTCCCCGGACTAGCGAACGAGCAGTACTTC. It translates to CSVYFPGLANEQYF.

This clone is classed as medium-sized (0.01 to 0.1%). The V gene is TRBV5-4, the J gene TRBJ2-7; TRBD1 matches at 7 bases. The CDR3 has 14 amino acids. CDR1 is SGHNT and CDR2 is YYREEE in the germline V gene (reference sequence). V lost 3 bases and J lost 1; bases outside the gene matches: 4. For the CDR3, the DNA is TGTGCCAGCAGCTACCGACAGGGATCCTACGAGCAGTACTTC. Amino acid sequence: CASSYRQGSYEQYF.

The chain carries TRBV15 and TRBJ1-2; weak D call: TRBD1 (5 bases). This CDR3 has 15 amino acids. The germline CDR1 and CDR2 sequences are LNHNV and YYDKDF (reference sequence). Trimming cost V 6 bases and J 4 bases, with 18 bases left between them. The CDR3: CATRSAGGPSYGYTF. The DNA of the CDR3 is TGTGCCACCAGATCTGCCGGGGGTCCATCCTATGGCTACACCTTC. Drawing the rest from reference TRBV15 and TRBJ1-2, the complete variable domain is DAMVIQNPRYQVTQFGKPVTLSCSQTLNHNVMYWYQQKSSQAPKLLFHYYDKDFNNEADTPDNFQSRRPNTSFCFLDIRSPGLGDTAMYLCATRSAGGPSYGYTFGSGTRLTVV.

The CDR3 reads CASSVGSENEAFF. The CDR3 DNA reads as TGTGCCAGCAGCGTAGGTTCGGAGAATGAAGCTTTCTTT. The V and J genes are TRBV9 and TRBJ1-1; no clear D. With 0 bases removed from V and 7 bases from J, the gap between germline ends came to 10 bases. CDR1 and CDR2 from the germline V gene are SGDLS and YYNGEE. The CDR3 totals 13 residues.

The chain recombines TRBV7-3 with TRBJ1-1, with 7 bases aligning to TRBD1. The germline V gene encodes CDR1 SGHTA and CDR2 FQGTGA. Losses at the gene ends were 0 bases for V and 1 base for J; bases not matched to a gene: 2. CDR3 length: 15 residues. The CDR3 nucleotides are TGTGCCAGCAGCTTAACAGGGGGCAGGAACACTGAAGCTTTCTTT. Encoded protein: CASSLTGGRNTEAFF.

The chain couples TRBV11-2 to TRBJ1-1, with D possibly being TRBD1 (5 bases). CDR3 length equals 15 residues. CDR1 SGHAT and CDR2 FQNNGV come from the germline V gene. Trimming removed 0 bases from V and 5 bases from J, with 13 bases in between. The chain's CDR3 is CASSLDLTDYTEAFF. The CDR3 nucleotides read TGTGCCAGCAGCTTAGATTTGACAGATTATACTGAAGCTTTCTTT.

Worth noting for this clone: Other DNA sequences in this sample translate to the same CDR3. The chain carries TRBV28 and TRBJ1-1, with D possibly TRBD1 on 5 matching bases. V lost 6 bases, J lost 1 base, and 9 bases lay in between. CDR3 length equals 13 residues. Germline V gives CDR1 MDHEN, CDR2 SYDVKM. The chain's CDR3 is CASSLDRNTEAFF. In DNA, the CDR3 is TGTGCCAGCAGCCTCGACAGGAACACTGAAGCTTTCTTT. The full variable domain, completed using reference TRBV28 and TRBJ1-1, is DVKVTQSSRYLVKRTGEKVFLECVQDMDHENMFWYRQDPGLGLRLIYFSYDVKMKEKGDIPEGYSVSREKKERFSLILESASTNQTSMYLCASSLDRNTEAFFGQGTRLTVV.